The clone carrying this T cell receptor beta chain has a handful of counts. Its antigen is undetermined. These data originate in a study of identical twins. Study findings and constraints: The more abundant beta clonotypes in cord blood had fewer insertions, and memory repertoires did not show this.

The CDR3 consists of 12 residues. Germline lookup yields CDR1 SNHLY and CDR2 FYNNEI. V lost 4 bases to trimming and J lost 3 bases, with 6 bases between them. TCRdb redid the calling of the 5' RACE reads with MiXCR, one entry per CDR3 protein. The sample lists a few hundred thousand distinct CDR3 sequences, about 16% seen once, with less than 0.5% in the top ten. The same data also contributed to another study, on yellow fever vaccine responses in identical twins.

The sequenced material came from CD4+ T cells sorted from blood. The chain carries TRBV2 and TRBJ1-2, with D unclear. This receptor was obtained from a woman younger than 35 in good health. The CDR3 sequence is CASSGNDYGYTF. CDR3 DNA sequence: TGTGCCAGCAGTGGAAATGACTATGGCTACACCTTC.